This T cell receptor (beta chain) was retrieved from a study of Ad26.COV2.S vaccination and SARS-CoV-2 variants. Study-level findings and limits: Across vaccine and placebo recipients, the breadth of non-spike TCRs was similar. Vaccinated individuals (as opposed to placebo recipients) had higher spike-specific TCR breadth.

As concerns this clone: Antigen specificity is unknown.

Measured with immunoSEQ multiplex PCR; TCRdb has only the in-frame clones, and not every one. The profile covers about 100,000 clones, with over 60% appearing a single time and roughly 17% taken by the ten largest. Per the germline V gene, CDR1 is SGHRS and CDR2 is YFSETQ. The CDR3 is 16 amino acids. The trim removed 1 base at V and 0 bases at J, leaving 4 bases unmatched. This chain joins TRBV5-1 and TRBJ2-1, with 7 bases that match TRBD1. The TCR originated in a human donor who had recovered from COVID-19. The input for sequencing was peripheral blood, taken after recovery from COVID-19. The CDR3: CASSLRTGSSYNEQFF. CDR3 nucleotides: TGCGCCAGCAGCTTGCGGACAGGCAGCTCCTACAATGAGCAGTTCTTC.